The clone carrying this T cell receptor (beta chain) has only a few counts. Its antigen is as yet unknown. These data are taken from a study of regulatory T cells in long-lasting Graves disease. Study-level information: Over 5 years of antithyroid drugs plus positive TSH receptor antibodies defined persistent Graves' disease. Whole-study findings and limits: Comparison showed that persistent patients shared more public clonotypes (about 2,700) than new patients (roughly 970).

Relying on iRepertoire HTBI primers and Arm-PCR of CDR3 regions, the team built TCR beta libraries. In the original workflow: Throughout the samples, researchers identified some 57 TRBV and roughly 14 TRBJ segments. TCRdb ran MiXCR on the multiplex PCR reads and lists one entry per CDR3 protein. TCRdb, rather than the study authors, made the V and J calls. Of some 440,000 distinct CDR3 sequences listed, about a fifth are singletons. Documented time point: persistent/refractory GD, antithyroid drugs over 5 years with positive TRAb. PBMC RNA was the source of the TCR library. This CDR3 is built from 15 residues. Germline V gene data show CDR1 as SGHTA and CDR2 as FQGTGA. Trimming took off 1 base at V and 2 bases at J, with 8 bases between the two ends.

The clonotype was recovered from a female donor with Graves disease. The V and J genes are TRBV7-3 and TRBJ2-2; unclear D gene. The sample consisted of peripheral blood mononuclear cells (PBMCs), taken when the disease was refractory, from a patient treated with antithyroid drugs. CDR3 amino acids: CASSLNGGNTGELFF. CDR3 in DNA: TGTGCCAGCAGCTTAAATGGCGGAAACACCGGGGAGCTGTTTTTT. Combining the CDR3 with reference TRBV7-3 and TRBJ2-2 gives the whole variable domain GAGVSQTPSNKVTEKGKYVELRCDPISGHTALYWYRQSLGQGPEFLIYFQGTGAADDSGLPNDRFFAVRPEGSVSTLKIQRTERGDSAVYLCASSLNGGNTGELFFGEGSRLTVL.